This T cell receptor (beta chain) comes out of a study of blood T cell repertoires in COVID-19. On the study more broadly: The United States, Italy and Spain supplied acute and convalescent COVID-19 samples. T cells, B-cell-depleted T cells, or PBMCs supplied cDNA or gDNA.

The CDR3 contains 11 residues. Original processing notes: Amplifying reference gene primers gave estimates of nucleated cell counts. Assay: immunoSEQ multiplex PCR; the TCRdb copy retains only in-frame clones and omits some. Clonal size and the V and J genes are those of that table, whereas D and trimming came from the DNA. The sample includes roughly 190,000 clones, around 76% seen only once; the top ten take 8.6%. The chain employs TRBV21-1 and TRBJ2-7; the D segment call TRBD2 is taken from the table without a DNA check. TRBV21-1 is flagged as a pseudogene. Sequenced input: peripheral blood. This clonotype was sampled from a woman aged 45-59 years with active or convalescent COVID-19. The CDR3 reads CASSGLARQYF. In DNA, the CDR3 is TGTGCCAGCAGTGGACTAGCACGTCAGTACTTC.